The source of this TCR beta chain is a study of identical twins. General study results and limits: Weaker excess sharing between twins was seen in beta out-of-frame sequences. A lower insertion count was a feature of abundant cord blood beta clonotypes, with no such feature in memory repertoires. Partial confounding of zero-insertion analyses by invariant MAIT and iNKT cells was possible.

The CDR3 sequence is 16 residues long. Between the trimmed V and J ends, which lost 0 bases and 5 bases, there was a span of 13 bases. The V gene's germline CDR1 is KGHSH and CDR2 LQKENI. Template switching created a universal primer site, and the cDNA included unique molecular identifiers. MiXCR, run by TCRdb on the 5' RACE reads, gives a single entry per CDR3 protein. The data show 350,000 to 400,000 distinct CDR3 sequences, roughly 9% seen once. This clonotype was picked up many times. Its target is not known. Sequencing was done on a sample of naive T cells sorted from blood. The chain links TRBV18 to TRBJ2-2; D is possibly TRBD1 or TRBD2 (5 bases each). The TCR comes from a woman aged 45-60 years in good health. CDR3 nucleotides: TGTGCCAGCTCACCACCGAGGGAGAAGGGGACCGGGGAGCTGTTTTTT. Its protein product is CASSPPREKGTGELFF.